One sample yielded the 11 T cell receptor beta chains listed below, sequenced in a study of metastatic and nonmetastatic thyroid tumors. Among the patients, none had received any treatment before thyroid surgery. TCRdb recomputed clones from the PCR reads via MiXCR. The sample consists of about 29,000 clones, roughly 17% of them appearing once. The specimen was blood. These receptors were collected from a female donor with papillary thyroid cancer or a benign thyroid nodule (not recorded which). Some clones in this sample may be carry-over from other donors' samples.

In this sample, this clone is large (0.1 to 1%). This sequence joins TRBV2 and TRBJ2-7; TRBD1 is a possible D gene (6 bases). Per the germline V gene, CDR1 is SNHLY and CDR2 is FYNNEI. This CDR3 contains 13 residues. V lost 6 bases to trimming and J lost 0 bases, with 9 bases between them. As DNA, the CDR3 is TGTGCCAGCAGGGTACAGGGCTCCTACGAGCAGTACTTC. Its protein product is CASRVQGSYEQYF.

This clone was detected ten times or more. The rearrangement joins TRBV28 to TRBJ1-2; D is undetermined. The length of the CDR3 is 14 residues. V was trimmed by 2 bases and J by 0 bases, leaving 7 bases between them. Germline V gene data show CDR1 as MDHEN and CDR2 as SYDVKM. CDR3 DNA sequence: TGTGCCAGCAGTTTAGGCGACACTAACTATGGCTACACCTTC. This gives the protein CASSLGDTNYGYTF.

In this sample, this clone turned up a few times. The chain carries TRBV3-1 and TRBJ2-3; TRBD2 agrees at 10 bases. This CDR3 has 16 residues. Germline CDR1 reads LGHDT; CDR2 reads YNNKEL (reference sequence). The ends lost 4 bases at V and 2 bases at J; junction bases unmatched: 6. The chain's CDR3 is CASSRRLAGSTDTQYF. Here the CDR3 DNA reads TGTGCCAGCAGCCGAAGACTAGCGGGTTCCACAGATACGCAGTATTTT.

In its sample, this clone was seen a few times. Other DNA sequences in the sample encode the same CDR3. The chain carries TRBV28 and TRBJ1-1; weak D call: TRBD1 (6 bases). Germline CDR1 is MDHEN and CDR2 is SYDVKM. The CDR3 has 16 residues. V was pared by 3 bases and J by 1 base, with 15 bases between. CDR3 protein: CASSLLRGAANTEAFF. In DNA, the CDR3 is TGTGCCAGCAGTTTGTTGAGGGGGGCAGCGAACACTGAAGCTTTCTTT.

This clone has a count of ten or more. CDR3 amino acids: CASSPPLAGGPYEQFF. DNA of the CDR3: TGTGCCAGCAGTCCCCCACTAGCGGGAGGGCCCTATGAGCAGTTCTTC. This chain uses TRBV28 with TRBJ2-1, with TRBD2 identical over 13 bases. The CDR3 consists of 16 residues. Per germline, CDR1 MDHEN and CDR2 SYDVKM. After removal of 5 bases from V and 8 bases from J, the junction contained 9 bases not matched to a gene.

This clone was picked up many times. The rearrangement uses TRBV20-1 and TRBJ2-1, with TRBD2 matching 10 bases. The CDR3 totals 14 residues. J gave up 8 bases and V 5 bases, and 9 bases lay outside the gene matches. The germline V gene has CDR1 DFQATT and CDR2 SNEGSKA (reference sequence). DNA of the CDR3: TGCAGTGCTGGAGCTAGCGGGAGTGGCGATGAGCAGTTCTTC. Its protein product is CSAGASGSGDEQFF.

This clone was seen only a few times. A clone one base away is much larger, so this may be a read error. The chain joins TRBV6-1 to TRBJ2-5; 8 nucleotides line up with TRBD2. The V and J ends lost 10 bases and 1 base, in that order; junction bases with no gene match: 8. Per the germline V gene, CDR1 is MNHNS and CDR2 is SASEGT. The CDR3 runs 14 residues. CDR3 sequence reads: CATTGGVPQETQYF. CDR3 coding DNA: TGTGCCACCACGGGGGGGGTGCCCCAAGAGACCCAGTACTTC.

This clone was counted many times. This rearrangement joins TRBV19 to TRBJ1-6, with 9 bases fitting TRBD1. The germline V gene encodes CDR1 LNHDA and CDR2 SQIVND (reference sequence). This CDR3 region has 15 residues. The V and J ends lost 1 base and 8 bases, in that order; junction bases with no gene match: 3. The CDR3 nucleotides are TGTGCCAGTAGTATAGTTCGACAGGGGGATTCACCCCTCCACTTT. Amino acid sequence: CASSIVRQGDSPLHF. Filled out from reference TRBV19 and TRBJ1-6, the complete variable domain reads DGGITQSPKYLFRKEGQNVTLSCEQNLNHDAMYWYRQDPGQGLRLIYYSQIVNDFQKGDIAEGYSVSREKKESFPLTVTSAQKNPTAFYLCASSIVRQGDSPLHFGNGTRLTVT.

This clone is labeled medium-sized. The chain combines TRBV20-1 with TRBJ2-1, with D possibly TRBD2 on 6 matching bases. Germline CDR1 reads DFQATT; CDR2 reads SNEGSKA (reference sequence). This CDR3 has 14 amino acids. Trimming left V 0 bases short and J 6 bases short, with 12 bases between. The CDR3 region is CSAREGRDPNEQFF. As DNA, the CDR3 is TGCAGTGCTAGAGAGGGGCGGGACCCCAATGAGCAGTTCTTC.

The rearrangement uses TRBV19 and TRBJ1-6; the D gene is possibly TRBD1 (5 bases). This CDR3 contains 15 residues. V lost 2 bases and J lost 9, with 14 bases in between. The germline CDR1 and CDR2 sequences are LNHDA and SQIVND (reference sequence). The chain's CDR3 is CASSIMQGSSSPLHF. CDR3 in DNA: TGTGCCAGTAGTATAATGCAGGGATCAAGTTCACCCCTCCACTTT.

The genes are TRBV6-2 or TRBV6-3 and TRBJ2-7, with 9 bases matching TRBD2. The CDR3 loop spans 19 amino acids. The V gene end was trimmed by 0 bases and the J gene end by 0 bases; junction bases not matched to a gene: 12. Germline assignment: CDR1 MNHEY and CDR2 SVGEGT. Here the CDR3 reads CASSYSMGLAGVSSYEQYF. DNA of the CDR3: TGTGCCAGCAGTTACTCCATGGGACTAGCTGGAGTTAGCTCCTACGAGCAGTACTTC.